The 20 T cell receptor beta chains in this list originate from one sample, sequenced in a study of OX40 agonist ivuxolimab in advanced cancers. Measured with immunoSEQ multiplex PCR; TCRdb has only the in-frame clones, and not every one. The sample holds approximately 43,000 clones, roughly nine tenths seen once. This specimen was CD4+ or CD8+ T cells sorted from blood, taken in a trial of the OX40 agonist ivuxolimab. Receptors were obtained from an adult with an advanced solid tumor such as melanoma, head and neck, liver or kidney cancer.

The CDR3 loop reads CASSQDGGTEYNSPLHF. The CDR3 nucleotides read TGTGCCAGCAGCCAAGATGGGGGGACAGAATATAATTCACCCCTCCACTTT. The chain uses TRBV4-2 and TRBJ1-6, with 7 positions matching TRBD1. CDR3 length: 17 amino acids. Germline values: CDR1 LGHNA, CDR2 YNFKEQ. V lost 0 bases, J lost 4 bases, and 6 bases stayed unmatched.

A single count supports this clone. The chain carries TRBV5-1 and TRBJ1-6, with 7 bases lining up with TRBD1. The germline V gene has CDR1 SGHRS and CDR2 YFSETQ. This CDR3 region has 14 residues. V was clipped by 2 bases and J by 7 bases; unmatched bases: 3. CDR3 DNA: TGCGCCAGCAGCTTAAAACAGGGGAATTCACCCCTCCACTTT. It encodes CASSLKQGNSPLHF.

V usage is TRBV5-1 and J usage is TRBJ2-1; 12 bases are a match to TRBD1. The ends lost 3 bases at V and 6 bases at J; junction bases unmatched: 7. This CDR3 is 16 amino acids long. The germline gives CDR1 SGHRS, CDR2 YFSETQ. The CDR3 spells CASSWTPGQGANEQFF. The CDR3 DNA follows: TGCGCCAGCAGCTGGACCCCGGGACAGGGGGCCAATGAGCAGTTCTTC.

V and J are TRBV5-1 and TRBJ2-6; D is unresolved. Between the trimmed V and J ends, which lost 5 bases and 0 bases, there was a span of 9 bases. Per germline, CDR1 SGHRS and CDR2 YFSETQ. There are 15 residues in the CDR3. The DNA of the CDR3 is TGCGCCAGCAGTCCTATCATCTCTGGGGCCAACGTCCTGACTTTC. This codes for CASSPIISGANVLTF.

Details on this clone: One end of the junction varies from germline; a read error may be responsible. The chain combines TRBV7-2 with TRBJ1-2; the D is unclear. The CDR3 runs to 12 residues. CDR1 and CDR2 (germline): SGHTA, FQGNSA. CDR3 sequence reads: CASSPLDERTYF. In DNA, the CDR3 is TGTGCCAGCAGCCCCCTTGATGAAAGAACATATTTC.

A few counts support this clone. This chain connects TRBV10-3 to TRBJ1-2; D is perhaps TRBD1 (5 bases). V lost 5 bases, J lost 3 bases, and 13 bases lay in between. CDR1 is ENHRY and CDR2 is SYGVKD in the germline V gene. CDR3 size: 14 residues. The CDR3 DNA is TGTGCCATCAGTACGATCAGGGAAGACTATGGCTACACCTTC. This gives the protein CAISTIREDYGYTF.

The rearrangement joins TRBV19 to TRBJ2-2; 10 bases align to TRBD1. This CDR3 is 16 amino acids long. Germline assignment: CDR1 LNHDA and CDR2 SQIVND (reference sequence). After removal of 6 bases from V and 3 bases from J, the junction contained 7 bases not matched to a gene. The CDR3 sequence: CASRPRDRGHTGELFF. The CDR3 nucleotides are TGTGCCAGTAGACCCCGGGACAGGGGCCACACCGGGGAGCTGTTTTTT.

This clone is a singleton in its sample. The CDR3 region is CASSPKAGSGNPGEQYF. The CDR3 DNA reads as TGTGCCAGCAGCCCCAAGGCGGGGTCGGGAAATCCCGGCGAGCAGTACTTC. The chain employs TRBV9 and TRBJ2-7, with D possibly matching TRBD2 (6 bases). The CDR3 has 17 residues. Looked up from germline, CDR1 is SGDLS and CDR2 is YYNGEE. With 4 bases removed from V and 6 bases from J, the gap between germline ends came to 26 bases.

The gene calls are TRBV5-6 and TRBJ1-1; a weak D match, TRBD1 (6 bases). V lost 0 bases, J lost 6 bases, and 18 bases lay in between. This CDR3 is 16 amino acids long. The germline V gene has CDR1 SGHDT and CDR2 YYEEEE. The CDR3 DNA sequence: TGTGCCAGCAGCTTGGCCCCGGGGGCACGGTTGCCTGAAGCTTTCTTT. Its protein product is CASSLAPGARLPEAFF.

The V gene is TRBV2, the J gene TRBJ2-1; possibly TRBD1 for D (5 bases). CDR1 is SNHLY and CDR2 is FYNNEI in the germline V gene. V lost 3 bases and J lost 9, with 12 bases in between. This CDR3 is 13 amino acids long. CDR3 residues: CASSDRALSEQFF. The DNA of the CDR3 is TGTGCCAGCAGTGACAGGGCATTATCTGAGCAGTTCTTC.

This rearrangement joins TRBV4-2 to TRBJ1-3, with a possible D match to TRBD1 (5 bases). The CDR3 contains 15 residues. Germline CDR1 reads LGHNA; CDR2 reads YNFKEQ. Deletions cut 5 bases from V and 0 bases from J, with 11 bases between. The CDR3 is CASSLGVGSGNTIYF. The CDR3 DNA reads TGTGCCAGCAGCTTGGGGGTGGGCTCTGGAAACACCATATATTTT.

J is TRBJ2-1 and V is TRBV7-2, with 13 bases fitting TRBD2. With V trimmed by 1 base and J by 10 bases, 10 bases remained unmatched. CDR3 length equals 17 residues. From germline, CDR1 is SGHTA and CDR2 FQGNSA. Here the CDR3 reads CASSLDGTSGGAWEQFF. In DNA, the CDR3 is TGTGCCAGCAGCTTAGATGGAACTAGCGGGGGGGCCTGGGAGCAGTTCTTC. The variable domain in full, completed from reference TRBV7-2 and TRBJ2-1, reads GAGVSQSPSNKVTEKGKDVELRCDPISGHTALYWYRQSLGQGLEFLIYFQGNSAPDKSGLPSDRFSAERTGGSVSTLTIQRTQQEDSAVYLCASSLDGTSGGAWEQFFGPGTRLTVL.

The chain links TRBV5-1 to TRBJ1-5; D gene unclear. The CDR3 loop spans 14 amino acids. Between the trimmed V and J ends, which lost 0 bases and 9 bases, there was a span of 13 bases. Germline V gives CDR1 SGHRS, CDR2 YFSETQ. DNA of the CDR3: TGCGCCAGCAGCTTGGGTGGGGAAATGGGGCCCCAGCATTTT. Translation gives CASSLGGEMGPQHF.

The V and J genes are TRBV11-2 and TRBJ1-6; D ambiguous. From germline, CDR1 is SGHAT and CDR2 FQNNGV. This CDR3 has 12 amino acids. V gave up 5 bases and J gave up 7 bases, with 6 bases separating them. CDR3 nucleotides: TGTGCCAGCAGCCCCACAAATTCACCCCTCCACTTT. It translates to CASSPTNSPLHF.

The chain carries TRBV5-6 and TRBJ1-2; D is unclear. Germline values: CDR1 SGHDT, CDR2 YYEEEE. V was cut by 4 bases and J by 4 bases, with 20 bases left in between. The CDR3 has 16 amino acids. The CDR3 DNA follows: TGTGCCAGCAGCCCCTACCGGGCCCCAAACTTCTATGGCTACACCTTC. It encodes CASSPYRAPNFYGYTF. Based on the CDR3 plus reference TRBV5-6 and TRBJ1-2, the full variable domain is DAGVTQSPTHLIKTRGQQVTLRCSPKSGHDTVSWYQQALGQGPQFIFQYYEEEERQRGNFPDRFSGHQFPNYSSELNVNALLLGDSALYLCASSPYRAPNFYGYTFGSGTRLTVV.

This chain links TRBV5-5 with TRBJ2-5; TRBD2 aligns across 11 bases. Losses at the gene ends were 4 bases for V and 3 bases for J; bases not matched to a gene: 5. CDR3 length equals 15 residues. Per germline, CDR1 SGHKS and CDR2 YYEKEE (reference sequence). For the CDR3, the DNA is TGTGCCAGCAGCATACTAGCGGGGGTTGAAGAGACCCAGTACTTC. The encoded protein is CASSILAGVEETQYF.

CDR3 protein: CASSPNQLPSYNEQFF. The DNA for the CDR3 is TGTGCCAGCTCACCAAATCAGCTTCCCTCCTACAATGAGCAGTTCTTC. The chain is built from TRBV18 and TRBJ2-1; no clear D gene. Germline assignment: CDR1 KGHSH and CDR2 LQKENI. The CDR3 is 16 amino acids. Trimming removed 2 bases from V and 0 bases from J, with 11 bases in between. The variable domain in full, with the rest retrieved from reference TRBV18 and TRBJ2-1, is NAGVMQNPRHLVRRRGQEARLRCSPMKGHSHVYWYRQLPEEGLKFMVYLQKENIIDESGMPKERFSAEFPKEGPSILRIQQVVRGDSAAYFCASSPNQLPSYNEQFFGPGTRLTVL.

The J gene is TRBJ2-1, the V gene TRBV11-3; TRBD2 agrees at 7 bases. Germline CDR1 and CDR2: SGHNT and YENEEA. CDR3 length equals 12 residues. V shed 8 bases and J 6 bases; nucleotides not matched to a gene: 4. The CDR3 protein is CASRGVGNEQFF. The DNA for the CDR3 is TGTGCCAGCCGGGGGGTTGGCAATGAGCAGTTCTTC.

This chain uses TRBV11-3 with TRBJ2-2, with 15 positions matching TRBD2. CDR1 is SGHNT and CDR2 is YENEEA in the germline V gene. The CDR3 covers 19 residues. Germline trimming cut 5 bases from V and 4 bases from J; bases unmatched to any gene: 11. The CDR3 nucleotides are TGTGCCAGCAGCCCGCGTGGACTAGCGGGGGGGCGTGGCACCGGGGAGCTGTTTTTT. Translating gives CASSPRGLAGGRGTGELFF.

The chain joins TRBV19 to TRBJ1-1, with D possibly matching TRBD1 (6 bases). V was pared by 2 bases and J by 1 base, with 14 bases between. The CDR3 extends over 16 amino acids. Per the germline V gene, CDR1 is LNHDA and CDR2 is SQIVND (reference sequence). Here the CDR3 DNA reads TGTGCCAGTAGTATAAGGGGGGCAGGGAGGAACACTGAAGCTTTCTTT. Encoded protein: CASSIRGAGRNTEAFF.